What follows is one T cell receptor (beta chain) and its context. Antigen specificity is unknown. Here immunoSEQ multiplex PCR was the method, and the copy in TCRdb shows in-frame clones only, minus some. The sample shows some 98,000 clones, 85% to 95% of them seen only once. The data derive from a study of OX40 agonist ivuxolimab in advanced cancers. Collection of blood occurred at baseline, at cycle 4 day 1, and at cycle 7 day 1. The CDR3 length is 16 residues. Germline V gene sequence: CDR1 SGDLS, CDR2 YYNGEE. Trimming removed 5 bases from V and 0 bases from J; junction bases left unmatched: 8. Findings and limits, study-wide: Also present in some nonresponders was a low level of normalized T-cell clonal expansion.

V is TRBV9 and J is TRBJ1-3; 7 nucleotides match TRBD1. This clonotype originated in an adult with an advanced solid tumor such as melanoma, head and neck, liver or kidney cancer. Material: CD4+ or CD8+ T cells sorted from blood, obtained in a trial of the OX40 agonist ivuxolimab. This CDR3 reads CASSFQGVFSGNTIYF. The CDR3 nucleotides are TGTGCCAGCAGTTTCCAGGGGGTGTTCTCTGGAAACACCATATATTTT.